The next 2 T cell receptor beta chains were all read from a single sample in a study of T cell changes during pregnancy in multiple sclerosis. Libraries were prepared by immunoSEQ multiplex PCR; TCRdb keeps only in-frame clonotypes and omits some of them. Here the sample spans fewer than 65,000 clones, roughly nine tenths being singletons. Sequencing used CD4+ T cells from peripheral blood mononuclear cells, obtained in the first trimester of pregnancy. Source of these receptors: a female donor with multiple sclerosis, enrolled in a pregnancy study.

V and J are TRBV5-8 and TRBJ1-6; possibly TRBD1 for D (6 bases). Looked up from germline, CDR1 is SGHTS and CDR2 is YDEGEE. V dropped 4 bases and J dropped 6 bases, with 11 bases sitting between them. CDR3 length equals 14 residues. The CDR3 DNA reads TGTGCCAGCAGCCAAGACAGGAGTAATTCACCCCTCCACTTT. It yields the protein CASSQDRSNSPLHF. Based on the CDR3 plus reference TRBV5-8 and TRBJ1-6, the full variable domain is EAGVTQSPTHLIKTRGQQATLRCSPISGHTSVYWYQQALGLGLQFLLWYDEGEERNRGNFPPRFSGRQFPNYSSELNVNALELEDSALYLCASSQDRSNSPLHFGNGTRLTVT.

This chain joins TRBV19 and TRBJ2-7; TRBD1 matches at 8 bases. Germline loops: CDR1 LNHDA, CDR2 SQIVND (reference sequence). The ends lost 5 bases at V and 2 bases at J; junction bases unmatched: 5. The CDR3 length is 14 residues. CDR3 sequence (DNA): TGTGCCAGTAGTGGGACAGGCACAGCCTACGAGCAGTACTTC. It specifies CASSGTGTAYEQYF. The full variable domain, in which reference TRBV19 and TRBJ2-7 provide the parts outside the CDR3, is DGGITQSPKYLFRKEGQNVTLSCEQNLNHDAMYWYRQDPGQGLRLIYYSQIVNDFQKGDIAEGYSVSREKKESFPLTVTSAQKNPTAFYLCASSGTGTAYEQYFGPGTRLTVT.